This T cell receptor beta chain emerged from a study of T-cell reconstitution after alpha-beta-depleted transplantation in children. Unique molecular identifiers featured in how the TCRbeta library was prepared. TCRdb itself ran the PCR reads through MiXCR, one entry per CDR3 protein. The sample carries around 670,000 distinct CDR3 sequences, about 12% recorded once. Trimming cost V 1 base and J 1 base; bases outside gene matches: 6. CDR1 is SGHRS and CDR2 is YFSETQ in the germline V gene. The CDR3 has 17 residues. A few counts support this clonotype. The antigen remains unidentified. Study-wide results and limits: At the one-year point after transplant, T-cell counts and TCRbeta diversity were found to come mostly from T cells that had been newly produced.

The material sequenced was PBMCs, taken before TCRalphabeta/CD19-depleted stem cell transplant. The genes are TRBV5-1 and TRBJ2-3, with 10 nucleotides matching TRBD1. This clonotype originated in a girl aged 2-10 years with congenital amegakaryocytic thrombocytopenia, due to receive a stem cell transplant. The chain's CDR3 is CASSLRRQGAGTDTQYF. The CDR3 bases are TGCGCCAGCAGCTTGCGGAGACAGGGGGCGGGCACAGATACGCAGTATTTT. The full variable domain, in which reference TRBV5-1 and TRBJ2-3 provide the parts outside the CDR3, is KAGVTQTPRYLIKTRGQQVTLSCSPISGHRSVSWYQQTPGQGLQFLFEYFSETQRNKGNFPGRFSGRQFSNSRSEMNVSTLELGDSALYLCASSLRRQGAGTDTQYFGPGTRLTVL.